A selection of T cell receptor beta chains follows, all from one sample in a study of naive and memory T cell subsets. TCRdb fed the UMI-ligation and nested PCR reads into MiXCR, producing one record per CDR3 protein. The repertoire holds about 150,000 distinct CDR3 sequences, approximately 15% seen once, with about 0.14% in the top ten. Sequenced: naive CD4+ T cells from blood. These receptors came from a human donor in good health. CDR3s include the opening cysteine and the closing phenylalanine or tryptophan. The D gene is left open where the match is weak. A row's size may be missing; if present it is once, few, many or a size class.

J gene,V gene,CDR3 length,clone size,D gene,CDR3 DNA,CDR3 protein
TRBJ2-4,TRBV5-4,15,few,NA,TGTGCCAGCAGCCAGACAGGGTCGGGGGAAAACATTCAGTACTTC,CASSQTGSGENIQYF
TRBJ2-5,TRBV29-1,13,NA,NA,TGCAGCGTCTCCGGGACCCTAACCGAGACCCAGTACTTC,CSVSGTLTETQYF
TRBJ2-3,TRBV5-1,16,NA,NA,TGCGCCAGCAGCTTGGTCTCAAACTTCGTAACAGATACGCAGTATTTT,CASSLVSNFVTDTQYF
TRBJ2-5,TRBV21-1,14,NA,NA,TGTGCCAGCAGCAAAGGAGGGATGGTGAAGACCCAGTACTTC,CASSKGGMVKTQYF
TRBJ2-2,TRBV5-4,14,NA,NA,TGTGCCAGCAGCTGGCGCGGCAAAACCGGGGAGCTGTTTTTT,CASSWRGKTGELFF
TRBJ2-7,TRBV6-5,15,few,TRBD2,TGTGCCAGCAGGCCCGACGGCGGGAGAGGATACGAGCAGTACTTC,CASRPDGGRGYEQYF
TRBJ1-1,TRBV9,14,NA,NA,TGTGCCAGCAGCGTAGTCTGGGAACACACTGAAGCTTTCTTT,CASSVVWEHTEAFF
TRBJ1-2,TRBV6-6,16,NA,TRBD1,TGTGCCAGCAGTTCCCTCGGTTGGACAGGGGGGAATGGCTACACCTTC,CASSSLGWTGGNGYTF
TRBJ2-1,TRBV4-1,16,NA,NA,TGCGCCAGCAGCTCTCCCGCGGGACAGAGGTACAATGAGCAGTTCTTC,CASSSPAGQRYNEQFF
TRBJ2-3,TRBV20-1,15,many,NA,TGCAGTGCCCGCACTAAGGGGATAGGGACAGATACGCAGTATTTT,CSARTKGIGTDTQYF
TRBJ2-1,TRBV19,16,few,NA,TGTGCCAGTAGTATGTCCGGAAGCCTGATCTACAATGAGCAGTTCTTC,CASSMSGSLIYNEQFF
TRBJ1-1,TRBV18,13,many,NA,TGTGCCAGCTCACCGGGATTGAACACTGAAGCTTTCTTT,CASSPGLNTEAFF
TRBJ2-3,TRBV6-5,14,NA,NA,TGTGCCAGCAGGAGACAGGCGTACACAGATACGCAGTATTTT,CASRRQAYTDTQYF
TRBJ1-3,TRBV25-1,14,NA,NA,TGTGCCAGCCGTGAGAATTTTCCTGGAAACACCATATATTTT,CASRENFPGNTIYF
TRBJ1-2,TRBV18,14,few,NA,TGTGCCAGCTCACCACGGCAGGGAGAGGGCGGCTACACCTTC,CASSPRQGEGGYTF
TRBJ2-7,TRBV28,14,NA,TRBD2,TGTGCCAGCAGCTTTAGCGGGAGGAACTACGAGCAGTACTTC,CASSFSGRNYEQYF
TRBJ2-5,TRBV25-1,16,NA,NA,TGTGCCAGCAGTGATCCCATGGTGGACCATCAAGAGACCCAGTACTTC,CASSDPMVDHQETQYF
TRBJ1-2,TRBV5-4,14,few,NA,TGTGCCAGCAGCCGGGGCGAGGTCCCCTATGGCTACACCTTC,CASSRGEVPYGYTF
TRBJ2-7,TRBV19,15,NA,NA,TGTGCCAGTCAGCTGGGGGGAACGACTAGCTACGAGCAGTACTTC,CASQLGGTTSYEQYF
TRBJ1-1,TRBV29-1,14,many,NA,TGCAGCGTTAGGCGGACAATCATGAACACTGAAGCTTTCTTT,CSVRRTIMNTEAFF
TRBJ2-1,TRBV5-1,15,NA,TRBD2,TGCGCCAGCAGCTTGGGGGGGACTAGTATGAATGAGCAGTTCTTC,CASSLGGTSMNEQFF
TRBJ1-1,TRBV2,13,NA,NA,TGTGCCAGCAGCGGACCTATGAACACTGAAGCTTTCTTT,CASSGPMNTEAFF
TRBJ2-3,TRBV29-1,14,few,TRBD1,TGCAGCGCCAGACAGGGTTCAGGCACAGATACGCAGTATTTT,CSARQGSGTDTQYF
TRBJ2-2,TRBV5-1,17,NA,TRBD2,TGCGCCAGCATCACCGGGACGTCTAGCGGGAACACCGGGGAGCTGTTTTTT,CASITGTSSGNTGELFF
TRBJ1-1,TRBV3-1,12,once,NA,TGTGCCAGCAGCCAAATAGACACTGAAGCTTTCTTT,CASSQIDTEAFF
TRBJ1-5,TRBV30,14,NA,NA,TGTGCCTGGGGACCCGGGTTTAGCAATCAGCCCCAGCATTTT,CAWGPGFSNQPQHF
TRBJ2-7,TRBV20-1,16,many,TRBD2,TGCAGTGCTAGAGTGCGGACTAGCGGGAGGCCCTACGAGCAGTACTTC,CSARVRTSGRPYEQYF
TRBJ2-1,TRBV11-1,20,once,TRBD2,TGTGCCAGCAGCTTGGCGGGACTAGCGGCCCGTACCCAATCCTACAATGAGCAGTTCTTC,CASSLAGLAARTQSYNEQFF
TRBJ2-2,TRBV20-1,15,many,NA,TGCAGTGCTGGACCCGGTGGGGGGAACACCGGGGAGCTGTTTTTT,CSAGPGGGNTGELFF
TRBJ2-3,TRBV20-1,14,NA,NA,TGCAGTGCTAGACCGACAGTCGGCACAGATACGCAGTATTTT,CSARPTVGTDTQYF
TRBJ2-6,TRBV29-1,16,few,TRBD1,TGCAGCGTGTCCGGGGACAGCAGCTCTGGGGCCAACGTCCTGACTTTC,CSVSGDSSSGANVLTF
TRBJ2-2,TRBV5-1,14,NA,NA,TGCGCCAGCAGCCCCGGACCGCACACCGGGGAGCTGTTTTTT,CASSPGPHTGELFF
TRBJ1-1,TRBV20-1,14,NA,NA,TGCAGTGCTAGAGTGGCGGGCCCGAACACTGAAGCTTTCTTT,CSARVAGPNTEAFF
TRBJ2-7,TRBV12-3/TRBV12-4,15,NA,NA,TGTGCCAGCAGTTTGTCTGGGGACTGGGGAGACGAGCAGTACTTC,CASSLSGDWGDEQYF
TRBJ2-7,TRBV25-1,13,NA,NA,TGTGCCAGCATGGCGGGGAGCTCCTACGAGCAGTACTTC,CASMAGSSYEQYF
TRBJ2-4,TRBV6-2/TRBV6-3,16,NA,TRBD2,TGTGCCAGCAGTTACGGACTAGCAAGTGTCTCGAACATTCAGTACTTC,CASSYGLASVSNIQYF
TRBJ1-1,TRBV12-3/TRBV12-4,11,few,NA,TGTGCCAGCAGACTCCTCGGGGAAGCTTTCTTT,CASRLLGEAFF
TRBJ2-1,TRBV20-1,16,few,TRBD2,TGCAGTGCTAGATTAGTTTGGCTAGCGGGAGGGAATGAGCAGTTCTTC,CSARLVWLAGGNEQFF